These T cell receptor beta chains were read from a single sample in a study of T cell responses to AZD1222 COVID-19 vaccine. The repertoire was sequenced with immunoSEQ multiplex PCR; TCRdb's copy has only in-frame clones and lacks some. Of approximately 120,000 clones listed, about nine tenths are singletons. The sequencing used peripheral blood, collected on day 0 of AZD1222 vaccination. The receptors stem from an adult in good health. The CDR3 runs from the conserved cysteine through the conserved F or W. The D gene is left open where the match is weak. Clone size, where shown, is once, few, many, or a class for clones that have expanded.

V gene: TRBV7-2
D gene: NA
clone size: NA
J gene: TRBJ1-1
CDR3 protein: CASSSQTGTEAFF
CDR3 DNA: TGTGCCAGCAGCTCCCAGACGGGCACTGAAGCTTTCTTT

V gene: TRBV28
D gene: NA
clone size: NA
J gene: TRBJ2-2
CDR3 protein: CASSHLGGELFF
CDR3 DNA: TGTGCCAGCAGCCACTTGGGTGGGGAGCTGTTTTTT

V gene: TRBV24-1
D gene: NA
clone size: NA
J gene: TRBJ1-6
CDR3 protein: CATGRGRVGSPLHF
CDR3 DNA: TGTGCCACCGGTAGAGGGAGGGTGGGTTCACCCCTCCACTTT

V gene: TRBV19
D gene: TRBD1
clone size: once
J gene: TRBJ1-5
CDR3 protein: CASSTGGQQPQHF
CDR3 DNA: TGTGCCAGTAGTACAGGGGGGCAACAGCCCCAGCATTTT

V gene: TRBV29-1
D gene: NA
clone size: NA
J gene: TRBJ1-5
CDR3 protein: CSVVGGSSQPQHF
CDR3 DNA: TGCAGCGTTGTCGGGGGCTCAAGTCAGCCCCAGCATTTT

V gene: TRBV29-1
D gene: TRBD2
clone size: NA
J gene: TRBJ2-1
CDR3 protein: CSVGVAGVEQFF
CDR3 DNA: TGCAGCGTTGGAGTAGCGGGAGTTGAGCAGTTCTTC

V gene: TRBV7-9
D gene: TRBD2
clone size: NA
J gene: TRBJ2-5
CDR3 protein: CASSHSGRGNQETQYF
CDR3 DNA: TGTGCCAGCAGCCATAGCGGGAGAGGGAACCAAGAGACCCAGTACTTC

V gene: TRBV7-2
D gene: TRBD1
clone size: NA
J gene: TRBJ2-7
CDR3 protein: CASSPRQGPYEQYF
CDR3 DNA: TGTGCCAGCAGCCCGAGACAGGGTCCCTACGAGCAGTACTTC

V gene: TRBV13
D gene: NA
clone size: NA
J gene: TRBJ1-4
CDR3 protein: CASSLQVNEKLFF
CDR3 DNA: TGTGCCAGCAGCTTACAAGTAAATGAAAAACTGTTTTTT

V gene: TRBV5-1
D gene: TRBD1
clone size: NA
J gene: TRBJ2-3
CDR3 protein: CASKRTGTGGLSADTQYF
CDR3 DNA: TGCGCCAGCAAAAGAACCGGGACAGGGGGCCTCAGCGCAGATACGCAGTATTTT

V gene: TRBV28
D gene: NA
clone size: once
J gene: TRBJ1-2
CDR3 protein: CASSLSGGENYGYTF
CDR3 DNA: TGTGCCAGCAGTTTATCGGGCGGAGAAAACTATGGCTACACCTTC

V gene: TRBV14
D gene: NA
clone size: NA
J gene: TRBJ2-3
CDR3 protein: CASSQRPVTDTQYF
CDR3 DNA: TGTGCCAGCAGCCAAAGGCCAGTCACAGATACGCAGTATTTT

V gene: TRBV19
D gene: TRBD1
clone size: NA
J gene: TRBJ2-6
CDR3 protein: CASSPRQGRAGANVLTF
CDR3 DNA: TGTGCCAGTAGTCCCCGACAGGGACGGGCTGGGGCCAACGTCCTGACTTTC

V gene: TRBV6-5
D gene: NA
clone size: NA
J gene: TRBJ2-3
CDR3 protein: CASSYSGASTDTQYF
CDR3 DNA: TGTGCCAGCAGTTACTCCGGGGCCAGCACAGATACGCAGTATTTT

V gene: TRBV7-8
D gene: TRBD1
clone size: few
J gene: TRBJ2-7
CDR3 protein: CASSYLLTGSDYEQYF
CDR3 DNA: TGTGCCAGCAGTTACCTATTGACAGGGAGTGACTACGAGCAGTACTTC

V gene: TRBV18
D gene: NA
clone size: NA
J gene: TRBJ1-1
CDR3 protein: CASRPAGSNTEAFF
CDR3 DNA: TGTGCCAGCCGGCCGGCAGGGAGTAACACTGAAGCTTTCTTT

V gene: TRBV2
D gene: NA
clone size: NA
J gene: TRBJ1-1
CDR3 protein: CASSPQGLANTEAFF
CDR3 DNA: TGTGCCAGCAGTCCACAGGGATTGGCGAACACTGAAGCTTTCTTT

V gene: TRBV29-1
D gene: NA
clone size: NA
J gene: TRBJ1-2
CDR3 protein: CSVGEGQGLDGYTF
CDR3 DNA: TGCAGCGTTGGGGAGGGGCAGGGGTTGGACGGCTACACCTTC

V gene: TRBV10-3
D gene: NA
clone size: NA
J gene: TRBJ1-1
CDR3 protein: CAISEGRLNTEAFF
CDR3 DNA: TGTGCCATCAGTGAGGGCCGATTGAACACTGAAGCTTTCTTT

V gene: TRBV29-1
D gene: NA
clone size: NA
J gene: TRBJ2-3
CDR3 protein: CSVEVLTDTQYF
CDR3 DNA: TGCAGCGTTGAGGTGCTCACAGATACGCAGTATTTT

V gene: TRBV27
D gene: TRBD2
clone size: NA
J gene: TRBJ2-5
CDR3 protein: CASSLSLSGRVGETQYF
CDR3 DNA: TGTGCCAGCAGTTTATCTCTTAGCGGGAGGGTAGGAGAGACCCAGTACTTC

V gene: TRBV3-1/TRBV3-2
D gene: NA
clone size: NA
J gene: TRBJ2-2
CDR3 protein: CASSQMGRGARRELFF
CDR3 DNA: TGTGCCAGCAGCCAGATGGGACGGGGGGCTCGCCGGGAGCTGTTTTTT

V gene: TRBV28
D gene: TRBD2
clone size: once
J gene: TRBJ2-2
CDR3 protein: CASSKLAGGTGELFF
CDR3 DNA: TGTGCCAGCAGCAAACTAGCGGGAGGAACCGGGGAGCTGTTTTTT

V gene: TRBV12-3/TRBV12-4
D gene: NA
clone size: NA
J gene: TRBJ2-2
CDR3 protein: CASSYNTGELFF
CDR3 DNA: TGTGCCAGCAGTTACAACACCGGGGAGCTGTTTTTT

V gene: TRBV10-3
D gene: NA
clone size: NA
J gene: TRBJ1-1
CDR3 protein: CAISESVAAEAFF
CDR3 DNA: TGTGCCATCAGTGAGTCGGTGGCAGCTGAAGCTTTCTTT

V gene: TRBV10-2
D gene: NA
clone size: NA
J gene: TRBJ1-2
CDR3 protein: CASSAGGDYGYTF
CDR3 DNA: TGCGCCAGCAGTGCGGGGGGTGACTATGGCTACACCTTC

V gene: TRBV4-1
D gene: TRBD1
clone size: NA
J gene: TRBJ2-1
CDR3 protein: CASSQPKDRVYNEQFF
CDR3 DNA: TGCGCCAGCAGCCAGCCTAAGGACAGGGTGTACAATGAGCAGTTCTTC

V gene: TRBV7-2
D gene: NA
clone size: NA
J gene: TRBJ2-1
CDR3 protein: CASSLIGPGEEQFF
CDR3 DNA: TGTGCCAGCAGCTTAATAGGGCCAGGTGAAGAGCAGTTCTTC

V gene: TRBV3-1/TRBV3-2
D gene: TRBD2
clone size: NA
J gene: TRBJ2-5
CDR3 protein: CASSQDVRSAGEETQYF
CDR3 DNA: TGTGCCAGCAGCCAAGATGTTAGGTCAGCGGGAGAAGAGACCCAGTACTTC

V gene: TRBV24-1
D gene: NA
clone size: NA
J gene: TRBJ1-5
CDR3 protein: CATSAGPGRPQHF
CDR3 DNA: TGTGCCACCAGTGCCGGGCCCGGTCGGCCCCAGCATTTT

V gene: TRBV6-5
D gene: TRBD2
clone size: NA
J gene: TRBJ2-5
CDR3 protein: CASSPGTSGETQYF
CDR3 DNA: TGTGCCAGCAGCCCCGGGACTAGCGGAGAGACCCAGTACTTC

V gene: TRBV24-1
D gene: NA
clone size: NA
J gene: TRBJ1-2
CDR3 protein: CATSDPPNNYGYTF
CDR3 DNA: TGTGCCACCAGTGATCCTCCCAATAACTATGGCTACACCTTC

V gene: TRBV28
D gene: NA
clone size: NA
J gene: TRBJ1-3
CDR3 protein: CASRGSAGNTIYF
CDR3 DNA: TGTGCCAGCAGGGGATCGGCTGGAAACACCATATATTTT

V gene: TRBV28
D gene: TRBD1
clone size: NA
J gene: TRBJ2-3
CDR3 protein: CASPPGRGQGADTQYF
CDR3 DNA: TGTGCCAGCCCTCCGGGGAGGGGACAGGGGGCAGATACGCAGTATTTT

V gene: TRBV18
D gene: NA
clone size: NA
J gene: TRBJ2-7
CDR3 protein: CASKDRGGFEQYF
CDR3 DNA: TGTGCCAGCAAAGACAGGGGAGGGTTCGAGCAGTACTTC

V gene: TRBV11-2
D gene: TRBD1
clone size: few
J gene: TRBJ2-5
CDR3 protein: CASSTQTGLGETQYF
CDR3 DNA: TGTGCCAGCAGCACACAGACAGGGCTGGGAGAGACCCAGTACTTC

V gene: TRBV7-7
D gene: NA
clone size: NA
J gene: TRBJ2-7
CDR3 protein: CASSLSGSYEQYF
CDR3 DNA: TGTGCCAGCAGCTTATCAGGGTCCTACGAGCAGTACTTC

V gene: TRBV27
D gene: TRBD2
clone size: medium-sized
J gene: TRBJ2-7
CDR3 protein: CASSLSPLASGRLYEQYF
CDR3 DNA: TGTGCCAGCAGTTTATCCCCCCTCGCTAGCGGGAGGCTCTACGAGCAGTACTTC

V gene: TRBV10-2
D gene: NA
clone size: NA
J gene: TRBJ1-4
CDR3 protein: CARGAGALATNEKLFF
CDR3 DNA: TGCGCCAGGGGGGCAGGGGCACTTGCAACTAATGAAAAACTGTTTTTT

V gene: TRBV6-5
D gene: NA
clone size: NA
J gene: TRBJ2-7
CDR3 protein: CASQGDSNEQYF
CDR3 DNA: TGTGCCAGCCAGGGCGATTCTAACGAGCAGTACTTC

V gene: TRBV11-1
D gene: NA
clone size: once
J gene: TRBJ1-2
CDR3 protein: CASSLQGFYGYTF
CDR3 DNA: TGTGCCAGCAGCTTACAGGGCTTCTATGGCTACACCTTC

V gene: TRBV7-3
D gene: NA
clone size: NA
J gene: TRBJ2-1
CDR3 protein: CASSLTSDQGNEQFF
CDR3 DNA: TGTGCCAGCAGCTTAACTAGCGACCAGGGGAATGAGCAGTTCTTC

V gene: TRBV29-1
D gene: NA
clone size: NA
J gene: TRBJ2-6
CDR3 protein: CSVELPEAGANVLTF
CDR3 DNA: TGCAGCGTTGAACTTCCGGAGGCTGGGGCCAACGTCCTGACTTTC

V gene: TRBV5-4
D gene: NA
clone size: NA
J gene: TRBJ2-7
CDR3 protein: CASSLGRAYEQYF
CDR3 DNA: TGTGCCAGCAGCTTGGGGAGGGCCTACGAGCAGTACTTC

V gene: TRBV13
D gene: NA
clone size: NA
J gene: TRBJ2-1
CDR3 protein: CASSLEQGYNEQFF
CDR3 DNA: TGTGCCAGCAGCTTAGAACAGGGATACAATGAGCAGTTCTTC